These 25 T cell receptor beta chains share one sample of origin, sequenced in a study of beta chain features in type 1 diabetes. Since all of the isolated RNA was reverse transcribed, expressed TCRB transcripts were what got sequenced. Generated by immunoSEQ multiplex PCR, the TCRdb table keeps only in-frame clones and is missing some. Altogether about 930,000 clones are present, under 20% being singletons, with the ten largest covering 0.02% to 0.025%. What was sequenced was naive CD4+ T cells from blood. The receptor source for this set is a woman younger than 30 in good health.

The V and J genes are TRBV18 and TRBJ2-6; 9 bases are a match to TRBD1. This CDR3 has 21 amino acids. Trimming at V came to 3 bases and at J to 1 base, leaving 16 bases not matched to a gene. CDR1 is KGHSH and CDR2 is LQKENI in the germline V gene. CDR3 amino acids: CASSPNRRGPGQGSGANVLTF. For the CDR3, the DNA is TGTGCCAGCTCACCGAACCGTAGGGGACCGGGACAGGGATCTGGGGCCAACGTCCTGACTTTC.

The chain uses TRBV5-1 and TRBJ2-3, with 8 bases fitting TRBD1. The CDR3 loop spans 15 amino acids. Germline trimming cut 4 bases from V and 4 bases from J; bases unmatched to any gene: 8. Germline loops: CDR1 SGHRS, CDR2 YFSETQ. CDR3 in DNA: TGCGCCAGCAGCCGGACAGGGCAGTTCGCAGATACGCAGTATTTT. Its protein product is CASSRTGQFADTQYF.

The sample holds a few counts of this clone. The chain joins TRBV5-1 to TRBJ2-7; 11 bases match TRBD2. Per the germline V gene, CDR1 is SGHRS and CDR2 is YFSETQ. V was clipped by 3 bases and J by 3 bases; unmatched bases: 5. The CDR3 consists of 15 residues. This CDR3 reads CASSSLAGGNYEQYF. The CDR3 bases are TGCGCCAGCAGCTCCTTAGCGGGAGGGAACTACGAGCAGTACTTC.

This clone was seen only a few times. The chain recombines TRBV7-8 with TRBJ2-2, with a tentative D call TRBD2 (6 bases). CDR3 length: 18 amino acids. Germline V gene data show CDR1 as SGHVS and CDR2 as FQNEAQ. Trimming pared 0 bases from V and 14 bases from J, leaving 28 bases between. The CDR3 is CASSLARAGPNLHRGLFF. The CDR3 DNA sequence: TGTGCCAGCAGCTTAGCCCGTGCGGGACCTAACCTTCACCGGGGTCTGTTTTTT.

The V and J genes are TRBV6-5 and TRBJ2-7; the D gene is possibly TRBD1 (5 bases). Trimming removed 6 bases at V and 6 bases at J, with 18 bases between. The germline V gene encodes CDR1 MNHEY and CDR2 SVGAGI. The CDR3 sequence is 14 residues long. CDR3 DNA sequence: TGTGCCAGCAGACTGCAGGGTGGTACCGGCGAGCAGTACTTC. It encodes CASRLQGGTGEQYF.

The J gene is TRBJ2-6, the V gene TRBV6-5; no clear D. The CDR3 totals 15 residues. Looked up from germline, CDR1 is MNHEY and CDR2 is SVGAGI. Trimming removed 6 bases from V and 0 bases from J, with 9 bases in between. The CDR3 sequence: CASRGMSSGANVLTF. CDR3 DNA: TGTGCCAGCAGGGGAATGAGCTCTGGGGCCAACGTCCTGACTTTC.

This chain joins TRBV29-1 and TRBJ2-3; 7 nucleotides agree with TRBD2. In germline, CDR1 is SQVTM, CDR2 ANQGSEA. The length of the CDR3 is 14 residues. The junction had 5 bases not matched to a gene; V was cut back by 3 bases and J by 2 bases. The DNA of the CDR3 is TGCAGCGTTGAGCCTAGCGGCTCCACAGATACGCAGTATTTT. Its translation is CSVEPSGSTDTQYF.

This clone occurred a few times. The rearrangement links TRBV19 to TRBJ2-7; possible D gene TRBD2, 6 bases. The V end lost 5 bases, the J end lost 1 base, and 12 bases lay between the germline ends. CDR1 is LNHDA and CDR2 is SQIVND in the germline V gene (reference sequence). This CDR3 has 14 residues. DNA of the CDR3: TGTGCCAGTAGTGACCCCGGGACTTCCTACGAGCAGTACTTC. Its protein is CASSDPGTSYEQYF.

J is TRBJ2-1 and V is TRBV27; 9 nucleotides match TRBD2. The CDR3 has 15 residues. After removal of 2 bases from V and 7 bases from J, the junction contained 6 bases not matched to a gene. The V gene's germline CDR1 is MNHEY and CDR2 SMNVEV (reference sequence). The CDR3 reads CASSLTREGPNEQFF. CDR3 sequence (DNA): TGTGCCAGCAGTTTAACGCGGGAGGGCCCGAATGAGCAGTTCTTC.

The rearrangement uses TRBV21-1 and TRBJ2-4; the D call TRBD2 from the table was never checked on the DNA. TRBV21-1 is termed a pseudogene. CDR3 length: 17 residues. CDR3 DNA: TGTGCCAGCAGCAAGTGCGGCGGGAAGGGCGCCAAAAACATTCAGTACTTC. It yields the protein CASSKCGGKGAKNIQYF.

This chain uses TRBV23-1 with TRBJ1-1, with 7 positions matching TRBD1. TRBV23-1 has ORF status, its function being uncertain. J was trimmed by 12 bases and V by 7 bases; bases with no gene match: 14. The CDR3 sequence is 13 residues long. The CDR3 spells CASTRGGHNLPFF. In DNA form, the CDR3 reads TGCGCCAGCACCAGGGGGGGGCATAACCTCCCTTTCTTT.

The rearrangement links TRBV7-2 to TRBJ1-5; TRBD1 agrees at 10 bases. J was trimmed by 5 bases and V by 1 base; bases with no gene match: 5. Per germline, CDR1 SGHTA and CDR2 FQGNSA. The CDR3 has 16 amino acids. The CDR3 sequence: CASSLGTGGFYQPQHF. CDR3 DNA sequence: TGTGCCAGCAGCTTAGGGACAGGGGGTTTTTATCAGCCCCAGCATTTT.

This clone was observed a few times. V is TRBV15 and J is TRBJ2-3; no firm D call. CDR3 length: 15 amino acids. The germline CDR1 and CDR2 sequences are LNHNV and YYDKDF (reference sequence). Trimming took 0 bases from V and 1 from J, leaving 8 bases between them. The CDR3 region is CATSRDRFGTDTQYF. CDR3 DNA: TGTGCCACCAGCAGAGACAGGTTCGGCACAGATACGCAGTATTTT.

This clone has just a few counts. The rearrangement uses TRBV18 and TRBJ2-1; D may be TRBD1 (5 bases). The CDR3 runs to 14 residues. Trimming took 3 bases from V and 6 from J, leaving 12 bases between them. Germline V gives CDR1 KGHSH, CDR2 LQKENI. The DNA of the CDR3 is TGTGCCAGCTCACCGGGCCAGGGCACCAATGAGCAGTTCTTC. As protein: CASSPGQGTNEQFF. The full variable domain, rest sourced from reference TRBV18 and TRBJ2-1, is NAGVMQNPRHLVRRRGQEARLRCSPMKGHSHVYWYRQLPEEGLKFMVYLQKENIIDESGMPKERFSAEFPKEGPSILRIQQVVRGDSAAYFCASSPGQGTNEQFFGPGTRLTVL.

This clone occurred a few times. The chain uses TRBV10-3 and TRBJ1-5; 7 positions match TRBD1. This CDR3 spans 14 amino acids. CDR1 and CDR2 (germline): ENHRY, SYGVKD. The junction had 11 bases not matched to a gene; V was cut back by 11 bases and J by 4 bases. The CDR3: CAVRQGQENQPQHF. CDR3 DNA sequence: TGTGCCGTACGTCAAGGACAGGAAAATCAGCCCCAGCATTTT.

The chain combines TRBV19 with TRBJ2-7; D is ambiguous. CDR3 length: 13 residues. The V and J ends lost 2 bases and 4 bases respectively, with 9 bases between them. Germline V CDR1 and CDR2: LNHDA, SQIVND (reference sequence). The CDR3 is CASSIRLGYEQYF. CDR3 coding DNA: TGTGCCAGTAGTATACGGCTCGGGTACGAGCAGTACTTC.

This clone was observed a few times. V and J are TRBV27 and TRBJ2-7, with a tentative D call TRBD2 (6 bases). Germline V CDR1 and CDR2: MNHEY, SMNVEV (reference sequence). This CDR3 region has 13 residues. V was shortened by 6 bases and J by 4 bases, with 13 bases between the two germline ends. CDR3 coding DNA: TGTGCCAGCAGCCCTTGGGGGGTATACGAGCAGTACTTC. This encodes CASSPWGVYEQYF.

This chain connects TRBV29-1 to TRBJ2-7; tentative D call: TRBD2 (6 bases). Germline V lookup: CDR1 SQVTM, CDR2 ANQGSEA. There are 13 residues in the CDR3. The V gene lost 6 bases and the J gene lost 0 bases, with 12 bases spanning the gap. This CDR3 is CSVEGEGSYEQYF. CDR3 sequence (DNA): TGCAGCGTGGAGGGTGAGGGCTCCTACGAGCAGTACTTC.

The rearrangement joins TRBV6-6 to TRBJ1-4; D is possibly TRBD1 (6 bases). CDR1 is MNHNY, CDR2 SVGAGI, per germline (reference sequence). Between the trimmed V and J ends, which lost 7 bases and 4 bases, there was a span of 13 bases. The CDR3 runs 14 residues. CDR3 coding DNA: TGTGCCAGCAATACTGGACAGATTAATGAAAAACTGTTTTTT. Amino acids: CASNTGQINEKLFF.

The chain has TRBV28 and TRBJ2-7; TRBD1 matches at 10 bases. With 7 bases clipped from V and 3 bases from J, the junction kept 9 bases outside the gene matches. CDR1 and CDR2 (germline): MDHEN, SYDVKM. CDR3 size: 15 residues. The CDR3 bases are TGTGCCAGCAAAGAACGGAGGACAGGGGGCTACGAGCAGTACTTC. Its translation is CASKERRTGGYEQYF.

The chain joins TRBV10-3 to TRBJ2-5, with TRBD2 matching over 7 bases. Per the germline V gene, CDR1 is ENHRY and CDR2 is SYGVKD. The CDR3 runs 12 residues. With 8 bases clipped from V and 5 bases from J, the junction kept 5 bases outside the gene matches. The CDR3 loop is CAIGEGRETQYF. In DNA form, the CDR3 reads TGTGCCATCGGGGAGGGAAGGGAGACCCAGTACTTC.

This clone turned up a few times. The V and J genes are TRBV5-4 and TRBJ2-5; D might be TRBD1 (6 bases). The CDR3 is 14 amino acids. V was pared by 4 bases and J by 5 bases, with 15 bases between. CDR1 is SGHNT and CDR2 is YYREEE in the germline V gene (reference sequence). In DNA, the CDR3 is TGTGCCAGCAGCACAGGGTTGAGAGGGGAGACCCAGTACTTC. Protein product: CASSTGLRGETQYF.

There are a few counts of this clone. The chain carries TRBV11-1 and TRBJ2-1, with 8 positions matching TRBD2. The CDR3 is 17 amino acids. CDR1 is SGHAT, CDR2 FQDESV, per germline (reference sequence). With V trimmed by 0 bases and J by 5 bases, 9 bases remained unmatched. CDR3 nucleotide sequence: TGTGCCAGCAGCTTAGCATTTAGGCTAGCGGGCCACAATGAGCAGTTCTTC. This sequence encodes CASSLAFRLAGHNEQFF.

The chain uses TRBV4-2 and TRBJ1-2; 9 bases match TRBD1. CDR3 length: 17 amino acids. CDR1 and CDR2 from the germline V gene are LGHNA and YNFKEQ. J gave up 7 bases and V 2 bases, and 14 bases lay outside the gene matches. Here the CDR3 reads CASSQTGTGRFTSGYTF. CDR3 in DNA: TGTGCCAGCAGCCAAACCGGGACAGGGCGGTTTACTAGTGGCTACACCTTC.

A few counts support this clone. The rearrangement uses TRBV18 and TRBJ1-4; 9 bases are a match to TRBD1. This CDR3 spans 15 amino acids. The ends lost 3 bases at V and 7 bases at J; junction bases unmatched: 6. Germline V CDR1 and CDR2: KGHSH, LQKENI. The CDR3 coding sequence is TGTGCCAGCTCACCGAACAGGGGGCCGGTTGAAAAACTGTTTTTT. Translation: CASSPNRGPVEKLFF.